This T cell receptor (beta chain) was captured by sequencing in a study of CD4+ T cells in melanoma. Whole-study results and caveats: CD8+ T cell, macrophage and B cell function reportedly correlated with neoantigen-specific CD4+ T cells. Neoantigen-specific CD4+ T cells in melanoma reportedly had diverse differentiation states.

Here immunoSEQ multiplex PCR was the method, and the copy in TCRdb shows in-frame clones only, minus some. This sample has around 130,000 clones; around nine tenths occur once, and the top ten carry 1.5%. With 1 base clipped from V and 7 bases from J, the junction kept 9 bases outside the gene matches. The CDR3 is made up of 17 amino acids. Germline assignment: CDR1 LNHDA and CDR2 SQIVND (reference sequence). To note about this clone: Its antigen is not known.

This sequence originates from a human donor with melanoma. V gene TRBV19 combines with J gene TRBJ2-2; 10 nucleotides line up with TRBD2. CDR3 bases: TGTGCCAGTAGTATAGGCCCCCCTAGCGGGGGTGTCGGGGAGCTGTTTTTT. This encodes CASSIGPPSGGVGELFF.